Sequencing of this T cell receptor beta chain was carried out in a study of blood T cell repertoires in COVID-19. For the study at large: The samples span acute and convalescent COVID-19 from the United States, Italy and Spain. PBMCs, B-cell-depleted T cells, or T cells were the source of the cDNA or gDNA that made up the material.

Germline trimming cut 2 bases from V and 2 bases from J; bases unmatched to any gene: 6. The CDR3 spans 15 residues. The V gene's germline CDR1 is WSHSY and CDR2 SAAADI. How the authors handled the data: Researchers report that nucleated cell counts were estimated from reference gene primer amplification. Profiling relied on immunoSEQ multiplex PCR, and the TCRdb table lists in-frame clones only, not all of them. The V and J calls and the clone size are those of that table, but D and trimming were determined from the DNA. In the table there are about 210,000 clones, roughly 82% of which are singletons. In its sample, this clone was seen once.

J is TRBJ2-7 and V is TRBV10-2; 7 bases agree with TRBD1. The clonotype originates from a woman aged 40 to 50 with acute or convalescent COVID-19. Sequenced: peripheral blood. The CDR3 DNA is TGCGCCAGCAGTGAGGGGGGACAGCTACCCTACGAGCAGTACTTC. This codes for CASSEGGQLPYEQYF.